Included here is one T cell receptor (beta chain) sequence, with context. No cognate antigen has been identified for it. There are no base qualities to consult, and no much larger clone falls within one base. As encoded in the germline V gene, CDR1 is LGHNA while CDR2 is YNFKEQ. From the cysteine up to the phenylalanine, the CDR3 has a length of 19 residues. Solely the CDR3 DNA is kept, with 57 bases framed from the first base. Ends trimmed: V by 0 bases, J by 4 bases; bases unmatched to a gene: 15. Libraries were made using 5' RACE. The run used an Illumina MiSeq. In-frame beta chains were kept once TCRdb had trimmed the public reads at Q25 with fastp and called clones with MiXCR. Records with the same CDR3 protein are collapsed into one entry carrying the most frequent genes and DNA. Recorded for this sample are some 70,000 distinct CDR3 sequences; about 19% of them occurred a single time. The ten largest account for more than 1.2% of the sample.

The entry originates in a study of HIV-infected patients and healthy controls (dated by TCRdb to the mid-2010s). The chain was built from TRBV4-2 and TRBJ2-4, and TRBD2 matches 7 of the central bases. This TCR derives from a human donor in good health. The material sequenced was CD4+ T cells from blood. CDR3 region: CASSQDWIGGGKAKNIQYF. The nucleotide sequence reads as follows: TGTGCCAGCAGCCAAGATTGGATTGGGGGGGGGAAAGCTAAAAACATTCAGTACTTC.